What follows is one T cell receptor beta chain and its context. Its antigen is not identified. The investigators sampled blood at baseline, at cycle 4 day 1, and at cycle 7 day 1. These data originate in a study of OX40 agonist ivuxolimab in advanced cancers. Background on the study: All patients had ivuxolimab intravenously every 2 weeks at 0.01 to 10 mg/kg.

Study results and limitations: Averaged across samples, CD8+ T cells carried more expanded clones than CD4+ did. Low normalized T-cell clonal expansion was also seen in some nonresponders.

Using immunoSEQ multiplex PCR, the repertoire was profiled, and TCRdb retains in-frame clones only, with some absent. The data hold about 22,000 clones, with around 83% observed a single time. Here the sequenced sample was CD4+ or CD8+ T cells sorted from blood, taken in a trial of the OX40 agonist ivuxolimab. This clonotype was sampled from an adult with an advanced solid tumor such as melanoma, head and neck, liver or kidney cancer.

The CDR3 DNA sequence: TGTGCCATCAGTGAACTAGCGGGACTCTACGAGCAGTACTTC. It translates to CAISELAGLYEQYF. V and J are TRBV10-3 and TRBJ2-7; 10 bases match TRBD2. V was clipped by 3 bases and J by 3 bases; unmatched bases: 2. The CDR3 length is 14 residues. Germline-derived CDR1 and CDR2 are ENHRY and SYGVKD.